These T cell receptor beta chains were read from a single sample in a study of graft-versus-host responses after intestinal transplantation. Clones were sequenced by immunoSEQ multiplex PCR, and TCRdb holds only the in-frame ones, with some missing. The repertoire holds roughly 100,000 clones, about nine tenths seen once, with around 0.07% in the top ten. Antigens of these TCRs are unknown. Specimen: unstimulated CD8+ T cells sorted from spleen or lymph node cells, collected before transplant. The source of these receptors is a human donor who was the organ donor for an intestinal transplant. CDR3s include the opening cysteine and the closing phenylalanine or tryptophan. The order of the fields is clone size, J gene, V gene, CDR3 protein. Some rows have no size entry. The others give once, few or many, or a class for an expanded clone.

>.|TRBJ2-3|TRBV6-4
CASNGDLGPMGADTQYF
>.|TRBJ1-2|TRBV7-9
CASSPVIVDGYTF
>.|TRBJ1-2|TRBV6-1
CASSMSRLAGYTF
>.|TRBJ1-6|TRBV13
CASSAVTGAHSPLHF
>once|TRBJ2-7|TRBV11-2
CASSHSTPYEQYF
>.|TRBJ1-1|TRBV9
CASSVSPPGKAFF
>.|TRBJ1-5|TRBV7-2
CASSFRQGETSNQPQHF
>.|TRBJ2-7|TRBV28
CASSLASGVTYEQYF
>.|TRBJ2-5|TRBV11-2
CASSFWAETQYF
>.|TRBJ1-3|TRBV12-2
CASRFGFVRAPSGNTIYF
>.|TRBJ1-6|TRBV14
CASSQDISAKDSPLHF
>.|TRBJ1-4|TRBV28
CASSIWTGREEKLFF
>once|TRBJ2-5|TRBV6-1
CASSDGTISMTQETQYF
>.|TRBJ1-2|TRBV6-1
CASSARSRDRGYGYTF
>.|TRBJ1-5|TRBV28
CASSVGTWGNQPQHF
>.|TRBJ1-3|TRBV7-8
CASSLEAGGSGNTIYF
>.|TRBJ2-3|TRBV6-6
CASSPRSSGGVDTQYF
>.|TRBJ2-6|TRBV10-3
CANAKRRGSGANVLTF
>.|TRBJ2-1|TRBV5-6
CASSQPGHRTLCNEQFF
>.|TRBJ2-3|TRBV5-1
CASASRLSYSTDTQYF
>once|TRBJ2-7|TRBV19
CASSHYDSYEQYF
>.|TRBJ2-1|TRBV7-6
CASSSRTSGASYNEQFF
>.|TRBJ2-3|TRBV5-5
CASSLTPELAGLSDTQYF
>.|TRBJ2-7|TRBV7-9
CASSPGLAVFYEQYF
>.|TRBJ2-1|TRBV27
CASGLAGGPTYNEQFF
>.|TRBJ2-2|TRBV10-3
CAISRDLWTSGFTGELFF
>.|TRBJ2-1|TRBV10-2
CASSSRESHNEQFF
>.|TRBJ2-3|TRBV19
CASSITGGDTDTQYF
>.|TRBJ2-1|TRBV6-4
CASSDSGGDYNEQFF
>.|TRBJ2-3|TRBV5-6
CASSLAGGPPDTQYF
>.|TRBJ2-1|TRBV29-1
CSVEWTGGSYNEQFF
>few|TRBJ1-1|TRBV4-1
CASSYRLNTEAFF
>.|TRBJ1-3|TRBV11-3
CASSEWDSGSGNTIYF
>.|TRBJ1-1|TRBV7-9
CASSLEQGQIEAFF
>.|TRBJ2-3|TRBV9
CASSVGGGPSTDTQYF
>.|TRBJ1-3|TRBV7-9
CAQEPPTVLVYSGNTIYF
>.|TRBJ2-5|TRBV29-1
CSVSGGAALETQYF
>.|TRBJ2-3|TRBV28
CASSSPGQGLVVTQYF
>.|TRBJ2-1|TRBV5-1
CASSLTSGTYNEQFF
>few|TRBJ1-2|TRBV30
CAWVRGGYGYTF
>.|TRBJ1-2|TRBV11-3
CASSVGTDDYGYTF
>.|TRBJ2-1|TRBV7-9
CASSWQKNNEQFF
>.|TRBJ1-5|TRBV25-1
CASSGRADRGHSNQPQHF
>.|TRBJ2-7|TRBV19
CASSTTGTNEQYF
>.|TRBJ1-1|TRBV25-1
CASSEYFLSTTTEAFF
>.|TRBJ1-2|TRBV18
CASSGSNPDYGYTF
>.|TRBJ1-4|TRBV11-3
CASSHRDGNPNEKLFF
>few|TRBJ2-2|TRBV25-1
CASSEGAANTGELFF
>few|TRBJ2-7|TRBV5-4
CASSLWDSNYEQYF
>.|TRBJ2-7|TRBV19
CASSIAAGEIYEQYF
>.|TRBJ1-2|TRBV7-8
CASSHRTKKSLHGYTF
>.|TRBJ1-2|TRBV5-1
CASSLGQGNYGYTF
>.|TRBJ2-1|TRBV10-3
CAISEPAGGRFYNEQFF
>once|TRBJ2-1|TRBV7-6
CASSAGYSYNEQFF
>once|TRBJ2-2|TRBV2
CASSEAASGELFF